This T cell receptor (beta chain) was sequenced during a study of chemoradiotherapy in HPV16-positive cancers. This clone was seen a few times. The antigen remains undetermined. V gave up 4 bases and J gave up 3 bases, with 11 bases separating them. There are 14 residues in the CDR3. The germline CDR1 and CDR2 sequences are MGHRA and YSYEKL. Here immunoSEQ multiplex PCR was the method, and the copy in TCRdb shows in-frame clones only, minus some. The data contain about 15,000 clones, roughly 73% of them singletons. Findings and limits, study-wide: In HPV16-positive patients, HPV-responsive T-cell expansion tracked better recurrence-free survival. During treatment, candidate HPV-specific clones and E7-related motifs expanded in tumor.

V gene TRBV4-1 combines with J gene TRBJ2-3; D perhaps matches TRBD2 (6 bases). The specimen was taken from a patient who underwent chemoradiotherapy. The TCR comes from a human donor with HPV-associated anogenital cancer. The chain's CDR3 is CASSLSAGTDTQYF. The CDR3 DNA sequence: TGCGCCAGCAGCCTTTCGGCGGGAACAGATACGCAGTATTTT.